This TCR beta chain was obtained from a study of Ad26.COV2.S vaccination and SARS-CoV-2 variants. General study results and limits: Those who received vaccine or placebo ended up with similar non-spike TCR breadth. Placebo recipients trailed vaccine recipients in spike-specific TCR breadth. Assessments of TCR breadth and depth may have underestimated the total T cell responses. Spike-specific CD8+ and CD4+ T cell responses reportedly showed substantial breadth after vaccination.

This CDR3 is 13 amino acids long. The ends lost 10 bases at V and 5 bases at J; junction bases unmatched: 8. The germline V gene encodes CDR1 SNHLY and CDR2 FYNNEI. To note about this clone: Its antigen is unknown.

Clones were sequenced by immunoSEQ multiplex PCR, and TCRdb holds only the in-frame ones, with some missing. Seen here are 300,000 to 450,000 clones, around 90% observed once, and the top ten hold 3% to 5%. The sample in question was peripheral blood, obtained after recovery from COVID-19. This rearrangement joins TRBV2 to TRBJ2-1; 7 bases agree with TRBD2. This TCR was sampled from a human donor who had recovered from COVID-19. DNA for the CDR3: TGTGCCACGAGCGGGGAGCTGAACAATGAGCAGTTCTTC. Protein: CATSGELNNEQFF.